In its sample, the clone carrying this TCR beta chain was seen many times. Its matching antigen is unknown. TCRdb independently ran MiXCR on the 5' RACE reads; one entry per CDR3 protein. This sample carries a few hundred thousand distinct CDR3 sequences, about 11% of them seen once, and the ten largest clones take 21%. The data derive from a study of CD8 T cells in ankylosing spondylitis. Overall study results and limits: The authors reported significant enrichment of disease-linked clones in matched ankylosing spondylitis synovial fluid.

The CDR3 length is 14 residues. With 7 bases removed from V and 0 bases from J, the gap between germline ends came to 12 bases. CDR1 is MNHNS and CDR2 is SASEGT in the germline V gene. This clonotype was obtained from a male donor with ankylosing spondylitis or in good health (not recorded which). The J gene is TRBJ1-1, the V gene TRBV6-1; D is possibly TRBD1 (6 bases). Sequencing was performed on blood, either unsorted or a sorted T cell fraction (not recorded which). Here the CDR3 DNA reads TGTGCCAGCAAGGAGGGGGGGATGAACACTGAAGCTTTCTTT. It translates to CASKEGGMNTEAFF.